This TCR beta chain was obtained from a study of control samples from healthy donors and cancer patients. Using immunoSEQ multiplex PCR, the repertoire was profiled, and TCRdb retains in-frame clones only, with some absent. The table records 73,000 or so clones, roughly 84% of them present only once. From germline, CDR1 is LNHDA and CDR2 SQIVND (reference sequence). The CDR3 is made up of 14 amino acids. Trimming shortened V by 6 bases and J by 4 bases, and 12 bases separated the two germline ends. The chain has TRBV19 and TRBJ2-2; no reliable D call. The sample comprised blood. The receptor was isolated from a woman in her forties or fifties in good health. The CDR3, as DNA: TGTGCCAGTAGAGCCCTGGGCCCCACCGGGGAGCTGTTTTTT. Translating it yields CASRALGPTGELFF.